Listed here are 4 T cell receptor beta chains from one sample, sequenced in a study of OX40 agonist ivuxolimab in advanced cancers. Some clones are missing from TCRdb's copy, which holds only in-frame ones; the method was immunoSEQ multiplex PCR. This table holds 75,000 to 90,000 clones, roughly 92% found once. The specimen was CD4+ or CD8+ T cells sorted from blood, collected in a trial of the OX40 agonist ivuxolimab. Every receptor here comes from an adult with an advanced solid tumor such as melanoma, head and neck, liver or kidney cancer.

The rearrangement joins TRBV4-1 to TRBJ1-2; no clear D gene. The CDR3 is 13 residues long. The V gene's germline CDR1 is MGHRA and CDR2 YSYEKL. V shed 0 bases and J shed 5 bases, with 7 bases lying between them. The chain's CDR3 is CASSQDDDYGYTF. CDR3 bases: TGCGCCAGCAGCCAAGATGACGATTATGGCTACACCTTC.

The V gene is TRBV30, the J gene TRBJ1-1; TRBD1 matches at 7 bases. The germline V gene has CDR1 GTSNPN and CDR2 SVGIG (reference sequence). The ends lost 5 bases at V and 4 bases at J; junction bases unmatched: 4. This CDR3 is built from 12 residues. CDR3 sequence: CAWDRASTEAFF. CDR3 DNA: TGTGCCTGGGACAGGGCGAGCACTGAAGCTTTCTTT.

V is TRBV11-2 and J is TRBJ2-2, with TRBD1 as a possible D gene (5 bases). Trimming removed 1 base from V and 2 bases from J, with 14 bases in between. Germline CDR1 SGHAT, CDR2 FQNNGV. This CDR3 comprises 17 residues. The CDR3 region has the DNA TGTGCCAGCAGCTTAGTCCCACAAACAGGCAACACCGGGGAGCTGTTTTTT. This encodes CASSLVPQTGNTGELFF.

V and J are TRBV15 and TRBJ2-5, with no clear D. This CDR3 comprises 13 residues. The germline V and J ends were trimmed by 5 bases and 7 bases, with 14 bases remaining between them. Germline assignment: CDR1 LNHNV and CDR2 YYDKDF (reference sequence). In DNA form, the CDR3 reads TGTGCCACCAGCTTGTCGGCCCTCGGGACCCAGTACTTC. Translation: CATSLSALGTQYF.